The source of this T cell receptor (beta chain) is a study of T cell responses to AZD1222 COVID-19 vaccine. Study conclusions and caveats: After the peak T cell response, and only then, were repertoires sampled. Increases in Spike-specific TCR breadth and depth were seen after two AZD1222 doses. Most donors were white British and more were female, and clonal diversity was possibly underestimated.

V was clipped by 5 bases and J by 6 bases, with 13 bases between them. CDR1 is MDHEN, CDR2 SYDVKM, per germline. There are 13 residues in the CDR3. The protocol was immunoSEQ multiplex PCR, while the TCRdb copy is restricted to in-frame clones and leaves out a portion. The data contain around 120,000 clones, over 75% of them seen just once; the ten biggest clones take up approximately 7.5%. Comment on this clone: Antigen specificity is unknown.

The sequence came from an adult in good health. V gene TRBV28 combines with J gene TRBJ1-1; no definite D call. Here the sequenced sample was peripheral blood, taken on day 0 of AZD1222 vaccination. CDR3 loop: CASSVAEWSEAFF. The CDR3 DNA follows: TGTGCCAGCAGTGTTGCCGAGTGGTCTGAAGCTTTCTTT.